This T cell receptor (beta chain) was found in a study of response to subunit inactivated influenza vaccine. General observations from the study: The authors suggested that few new T cells are recruited per seasonal influenza vaccination.

TCRdb itself ran the RT-PCR reads through MiXCR, one entry per CDR3 protein. In the table there are fewer than 250,000 distinct CDR3 sequences, 13% to 15% of which are singletons. V lost 2 bases and J lost 6, with 4 bases in between. CDR3 length: 11 residues. Germline lookup yields CDR1 SEHNR and CDR2 FQNEAQ (reference sequence). This clonotype has at least ten counts. What it recognizes is unknown. The sequence came from a man aged 45-65 years who received an inactivated influenza vaccine. This sample comprised CD8+ T cells sorted from PBMCs, obtained around 5 days after vaccination. The chain is built from TRBV7-9 and TRBJ1-1; D call uncertain. CDR3 in amino acids: CASSLNPEAFF. CDR3 in DNA: TGTGCCAGCAGCTTAAACCCTGAAGCTTTCTTT.